This TCR beta chain came from a study of early T cells in non-severe SARS-CoV-2 infection. Study at large: Sequencing targeted bulk RNA from unsorted whole blood, leaving chains unpaired.

The CDR3 spans 11 residues. Between the trimmed V and J ends, which lost 8 bases and 5 bases, there was a span of 10 bases. Germline-derived CDR1 and CDR2 are SNHLY and FYNNEI. TCRdb redid the calling of the 5' RACE reads with MiXCR, one entry per CDR3 protein. Of about 25,000 distinct CDR3 sequences in the sample, about 5.5% are singletons; the top ten hold 2% to 3%. This clonotype was seen a handful of times. The genes are TRBV2 and TRBJ2-7; D unresolved. Sequences were obtained from whole blood. The receptor's source is an adult who was a healthcare worker with PCR-confirmed SARS-CoV-2 infection or an uninfected control (not recorded which). CDR3 DNA: TGTGCCAGCGCCGTCCCAGACGAGCAGTACTTC. Translated, it gives CASAVPDEQYF. The complete variable domain, with remaining parts taken from reference TRBV2 and TRBJ2-7, reads EPEVTQTPSHQVTQMGQEVILRCVPISNHLYFYWYRQILGQKVEFLVSFYNNEISEKSEIFDDQFSVERPDGSNFTLKIRSTKLEDSAMYFCASAVPDEQYFGPGTRLTVT.